This note documents a single TCR beta chain sequence. Profiled with immunoSEQ multiplex PCR; TCRdb holds only in-frame clones, not every one. The sample carries approximately 94,000 clones, approximately 84% recorded once. These data are taken from a study of control samples from healthy donors and cancer patients. Sequencing was carried out using blood. The TCR sequence derives from a woman aged 45-59 years in good health.

The CDR3 protein is CASSQARASNEKLFF. CDR3 in DNA: TGCGCCAGCAGCCAAGCCAGGGCATCTAATGAAAAACTGTTTTTT. The chain recombines TRBV4-3 with TRBJ1-4, with D tentatively TRBD1 (5 bases). Trimming stripped 1 base from V and 3 bases from J, with 9 bases between. This CDR3 is built from 15 residues. Germline CDR1 LGHNA, CDR2 YSLEER.